The rows below give T cell receptor beta chains drawn from one sample of a study of blood T cell repertoires in COVID-19. Sequencing used immunoSEQ multiplex PCR; TCRdb keeps in-frame clones, though not all of them. The sample holds about 480,000 clones, about 85% seen once. Sequenced input: PBMCs or T cells enriched from blood (not recorded which). The receptor set was obtained from a woman between 18 and 29 years old with acute COVID-19. Both conserved end residues are part of each CDR3. The order of the fields is V gene, clone size, J gene, D gene, CDR3 protein, CDR3 DNA. A D gene is named only where the DNA matches it firmly. Only part of the rows carry a size: once, few, many, or a class if the clone is expanded.

V: TRBV4-1; size: NA; J: TRBJ2-1; D: NA; CDR3: CASSPPSNEQFF; DNA: TGCGCCAGCAGCCCCCCCTCCAATGAGCAGTTCTTC
V: TRBV3-1/TRBV3-2; size: NA; J: TRBJ2-7; D: TRBD2; CDR3: CASSQDSGGYEQYF; DNA: TGTGCCAGCAGCCAAGACAGCGGGGGCTACGAGCAGTACTTC
V: TRBV19; size: NA; J: TRBJ2-1; D: NA; CDR3: CASSMSGVVDNEQFF; DNA: TGTGCCAGTAGTATGAGCGGCGTGGTAGACAATGAGCAGTTCTTC
V: TRBV29-1; size: NA; J: TRBJ2-3; D: TRBD2; CDR3: CSGKLSGRAGTDTQYF; DNA: TGCAGCGGTAAACTTAGCGGGAGGGCGGGTACAGATACGCAGTATTTT
V: TRBV28; size: few; J: TRBJ1-2; D: TRBD1; CDR3: CASRPDREQDYGYTF; DNA: TGTGCCAGCAGGCCAGACAGGGAGCAGGACTATGGCTACACCTTC
V: TRBV6-5; size: NA; J: TRBJ1-1; D: TRBD1; CDR3: CASRTGGRGTEAFF; DNA: TGTGCCAGCAGAACAGGGGGAAGAGGCACTGAAGCTTTCTTT
V: TRBV10-3; size: once; J: TRBJ1-4; D: TRBD1; CDR3: CAIRASAGGTNEKLFF; DNA: TGTGCCATCAGAGCGTCAGCAGGGGGGACTAATGAAAAACTGTTTTTT
V: TRBV10-3; size: NA; J: TRBJ1-1; D: NA; CDR3: CAISSAVGGTEAFF; DNA: TGTGCCATCAGTTCCGCCGTAGGGGGCACTGAAGCTTTCTTT
V: TRBV9; size: NA; J: TRBJ2-1; D: TRBD2; CDR3: CASSVVGRASYNEQFF; DNA: TGTGCCAGCAGCGTAGTTGGGAGGGCCTCCTACAATGAGCAGTTCTTC
V: TRBV4-3; size: once; J: TRBJ2-7; D: TRBD1; CDR3: CASSPGQGSYEQYF; DNA: TGCGCCAGCAGTCCGGGACAGGGGAGCTACGAGCAGTACTTC
V: TRBV5-4; size: once; J: TRBJ1-2; D: NA; CDR3: CASRGGALDYGYTF; DNA: TGTGCCAGCAGAGGGGGGGCGCTTGATTATGGCTACACCTTC
V: TRBV7-2; size: NA; J: TRBJ1-2; D: NA; CDR3: CASSLQASQNYGYTF; DNA: TGTGCCAGCAGCTTACAGGCATCTCAGAACTATGGCTACACCTTC
V: TRBV11-2; size: once; J: TRBJ2-7; D: TRBD2; CDR3: CASSLGGLAGVNYEQYF; DNA: TGTGCCAGCAGCTTAGGTGGGCTAGCGGGAGTAAACTACGAGCAGTACTTC
V: TRBV18; size: once; J: TRBJ2-2; D: TRBD1; CDR3: CASSSPGQGGSTGELFF; DNA: TGTGCCAGCTCATCCCCGGGACAGGGAGGTTCTACCGGGGAGCTGTTTTTT
V: TRBV10-2; size: NA; J: TRBJ1-1; D: NA; CDR3: CASSGGKGRTEAFF; DNA: TGCGCCAGCAGTGGAGGGAAGGGTAGGACTGAAGCTTTCTTT
V: TRBV2; size: NA; J: TRBJ2-7; D: NA; CDR3: CASCQGYYEQYF; DNA: TGTGCCAGCTGTCAGGGTTATTACGAGCAGTACTTC
V: TRBV10-2; size: NA; J: TRBJ2-3; D: TRBD2; CDR3: CASSNGLAGGDTQYF; DNA: TGCGCCAGCAGTAACGGACTAGCGGGAGGGGATACGCAGTATTTT
V: TRBV6-1; size: NA; J: TRBJ1-6; D: NA; CDR3: CASSEERGRNSPLHF; DNA: TGTGCCAGCAGTGAAGAACGGGGGAGGAATTCACCCCTCCACTTT
V: TRBV18; size: NA; J: TRBJ2-1; D: TRBD2; CDR3: CASSQLAGEQFF; DNA: TGTGCCAGCTCTCAACTAGCGGGGGAGCAGTTCTTC
V: TRBV7-2; size: NA; J: TRBJ2-3; D: TRBD1; CDR3: CASSQDRAADTQYF; DNA: TGTGCCAGCAGCCAAGACAGGGCGGCAGATACGCAGTATTTT
V: TRBV7-8; size: NA; J: TRBJ2-7; D: NA; CDR3: CASSLRQNYEQYF; DNA: TGTGCCAGCAGCCTCAGACAGAACTACGAGCAGTACTTC
V: TRBV19; size: NA; J: TRBJ2-7; D: NA; CDR3: CASSRSRKPYEQYF; DNA: TGTGCCAGTAGTCGATCCAGGAAGCCCTACGAGCAGTACTTC
V: TRBV5-1; size: NA; J: TRBJ2-3; D: NA; CDR3: CASSLVSSGALITDTQYF; DNA: TGCGCCAGCAGCTTGGTTTCGTCAGGGGCGCTTATCACAGATACGCAGTATTTT